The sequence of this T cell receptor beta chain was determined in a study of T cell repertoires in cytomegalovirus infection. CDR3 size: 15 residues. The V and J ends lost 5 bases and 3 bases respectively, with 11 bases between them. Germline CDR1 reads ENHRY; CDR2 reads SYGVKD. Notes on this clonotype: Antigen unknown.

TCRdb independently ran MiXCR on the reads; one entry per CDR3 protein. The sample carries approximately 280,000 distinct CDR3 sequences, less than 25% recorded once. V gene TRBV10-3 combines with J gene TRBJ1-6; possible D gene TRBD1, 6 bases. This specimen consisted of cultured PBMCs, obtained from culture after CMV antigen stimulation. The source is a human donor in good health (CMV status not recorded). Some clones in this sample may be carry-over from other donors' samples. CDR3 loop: CAISSQGGYNSPLHF. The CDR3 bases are TGTGCCATCAGTTCACAGGGAGGCTATAATTCACCCCTCCACTTT.